This T cell receptor beta chain was sequenced in a study of blood T cells in healthy people across ages. This CDR3 is 17 amino acids long. Germline V gives CDR1 LGHNA, CDR2 YNFKEQ. V lost 1 base and J lost 0, with 12 bases in between. Primers used in a second PCR of roughly 6 to 12 cycles were a sample-barcoded 5' primer and a J-beta primer mix. TCRdb re-called the 5' RACE reads with MiXCR, one entry per CDR3 protein. The data hold 2 million or so distinct CDR3 sequences, with just under 50% observed a single time. This receptor was identified in a woman in her thirties or forties in good health. The J gene is TRBJ1-4, the V gene TRBV4-2; D remains unclear. The sample comprised blood. As DNA, the CDR3 is TGTGCCAGCAGCCAAGGGGCACTCCTTACAACTAATGAAAAACTGTTTTTT. This encodes CASSQGALLTTNEKLFF.